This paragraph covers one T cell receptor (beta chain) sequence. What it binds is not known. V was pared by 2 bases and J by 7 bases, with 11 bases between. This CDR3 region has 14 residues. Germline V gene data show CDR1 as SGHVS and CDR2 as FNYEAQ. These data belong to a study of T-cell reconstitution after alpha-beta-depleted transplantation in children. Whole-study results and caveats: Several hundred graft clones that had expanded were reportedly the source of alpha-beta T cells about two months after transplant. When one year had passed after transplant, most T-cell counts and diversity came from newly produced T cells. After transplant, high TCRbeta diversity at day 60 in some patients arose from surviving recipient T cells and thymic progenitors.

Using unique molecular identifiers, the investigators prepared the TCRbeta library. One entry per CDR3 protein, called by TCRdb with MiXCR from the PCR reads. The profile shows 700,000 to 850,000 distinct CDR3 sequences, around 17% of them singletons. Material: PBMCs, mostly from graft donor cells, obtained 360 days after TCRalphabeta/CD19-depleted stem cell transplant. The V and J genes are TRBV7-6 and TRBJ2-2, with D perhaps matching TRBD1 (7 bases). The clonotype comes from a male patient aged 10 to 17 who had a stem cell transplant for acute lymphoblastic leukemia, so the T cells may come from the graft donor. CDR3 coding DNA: TGTGCCAGCAGCTTACAGGGGGAGGTCGGGGAGCTGTTTTTT. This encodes CASSLQGEVGELFF.